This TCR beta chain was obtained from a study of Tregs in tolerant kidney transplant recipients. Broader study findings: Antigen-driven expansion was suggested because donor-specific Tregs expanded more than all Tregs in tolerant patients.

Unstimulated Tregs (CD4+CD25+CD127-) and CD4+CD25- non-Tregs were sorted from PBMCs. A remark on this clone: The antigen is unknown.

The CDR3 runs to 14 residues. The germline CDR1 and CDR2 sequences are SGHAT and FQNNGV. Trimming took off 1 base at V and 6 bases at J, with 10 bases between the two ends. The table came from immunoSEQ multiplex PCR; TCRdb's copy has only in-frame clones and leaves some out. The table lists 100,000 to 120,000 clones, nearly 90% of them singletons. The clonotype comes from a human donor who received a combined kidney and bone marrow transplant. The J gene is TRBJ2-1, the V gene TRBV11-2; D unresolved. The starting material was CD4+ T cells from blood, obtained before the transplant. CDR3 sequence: CASSLAGFANEQFF. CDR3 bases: TGTGCCAGCAGCTTAGCGGGTTTCGCCAATGAGCAGTTCTTC.